This T cell receptor (beta chain) derives from a study of technical replicates of blood from a handful of donors. Generated by immunoSEQ multiplex PCR, the TCRdb table keeps only in-frame clones and is missing some. The top ten clones hold around 0.25% of a sample with about 83,000 clones, just over 90% of them seen once. Deletions cut 8 bases from V and 3 bases from J, with 11 bases between. From germline, CDR1 is WSHSY and CDR2 SAAADI. This CDR3 region has 12 residues. This TCR was sampled from a human donor in good health. Sequenced sample: T cells isolated from PBMCs. The rearrangement joins TRBV10-2 to TRBJ2-7; a weak D match, TRBD2 (5 bases). The CDR3: CASLGRVYEQYF. The CDR3 nucleotides read TGCGCCAGCCTCGGGCGGGTCTACGAGCAGTACTTC.